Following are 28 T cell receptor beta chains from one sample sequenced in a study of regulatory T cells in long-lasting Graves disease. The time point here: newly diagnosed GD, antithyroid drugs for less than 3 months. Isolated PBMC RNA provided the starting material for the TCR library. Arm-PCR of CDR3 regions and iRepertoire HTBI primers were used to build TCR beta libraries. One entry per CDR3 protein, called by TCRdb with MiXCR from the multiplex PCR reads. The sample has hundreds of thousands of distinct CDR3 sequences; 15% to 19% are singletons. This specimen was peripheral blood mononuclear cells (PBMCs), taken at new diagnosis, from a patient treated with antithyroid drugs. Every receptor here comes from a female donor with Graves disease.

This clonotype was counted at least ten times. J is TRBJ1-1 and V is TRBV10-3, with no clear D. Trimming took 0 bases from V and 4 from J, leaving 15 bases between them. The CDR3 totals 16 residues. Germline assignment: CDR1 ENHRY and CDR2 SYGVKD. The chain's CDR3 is CAISESESTLGTEAFF. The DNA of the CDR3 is TGTGCCATCAGTGAGTCGGAGAGCACACTGGGCACTGAAGCTTTCTTT.

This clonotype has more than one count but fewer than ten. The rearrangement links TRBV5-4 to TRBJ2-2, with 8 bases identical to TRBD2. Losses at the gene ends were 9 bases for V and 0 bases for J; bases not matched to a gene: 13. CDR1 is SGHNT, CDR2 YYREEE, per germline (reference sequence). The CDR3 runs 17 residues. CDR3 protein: CATSAPSGSPNTGELFF. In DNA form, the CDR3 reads TGTGCCACCTCCGCCCCCAGCGGGAGTCCGAACACCGGGGAGCTGTTTTTT. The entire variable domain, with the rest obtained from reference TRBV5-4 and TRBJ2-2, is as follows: ETGVTQSPTHLIKTRGQQVTLRCSSQSGHNTVSWYQQALGQGPQFIFQYYREEENGRGNFPPRFSGLQFPNYSSELNVNALELDDSALYLCATSAPSGSPNTGELFFGEGSRLTVL.

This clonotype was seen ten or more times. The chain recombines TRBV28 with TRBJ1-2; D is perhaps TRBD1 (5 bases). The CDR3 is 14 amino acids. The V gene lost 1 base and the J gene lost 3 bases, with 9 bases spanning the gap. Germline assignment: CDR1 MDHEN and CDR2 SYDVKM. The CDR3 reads CASSLYGRDYGYTF. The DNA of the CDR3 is TGTGCCAGCAGTTTATATGGCAGGGACTATGGCTACACCTTC.

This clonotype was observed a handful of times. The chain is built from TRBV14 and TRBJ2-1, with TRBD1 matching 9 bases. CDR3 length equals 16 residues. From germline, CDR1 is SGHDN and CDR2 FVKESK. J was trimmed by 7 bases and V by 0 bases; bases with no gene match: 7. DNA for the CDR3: TGTGCCAGCAGCCAAGACGTGGGGACAGGGAGAAATGAGCAGTTCTTC. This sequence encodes CASSQDVGTGRNEQFF. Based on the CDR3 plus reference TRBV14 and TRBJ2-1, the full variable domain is EAGVTQFPSHSVIEKGQTVTLRCDPISGHDNLYWYRRVMGKEIKFLLHFVKESKQDESGMPNNRFLAERTGGTYSTLKVQPAELEDSGVYFCASSQDVGTGRNEQFFGPGTRLTVL.

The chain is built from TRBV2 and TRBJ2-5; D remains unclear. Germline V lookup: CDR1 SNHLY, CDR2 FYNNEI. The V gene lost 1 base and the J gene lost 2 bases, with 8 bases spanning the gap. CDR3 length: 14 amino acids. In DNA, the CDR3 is TGTGCCAGCAGTGAAGTGGGCAGGCAAGAGACCCAGTACTTC. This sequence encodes CASSEVGRQETQYF.

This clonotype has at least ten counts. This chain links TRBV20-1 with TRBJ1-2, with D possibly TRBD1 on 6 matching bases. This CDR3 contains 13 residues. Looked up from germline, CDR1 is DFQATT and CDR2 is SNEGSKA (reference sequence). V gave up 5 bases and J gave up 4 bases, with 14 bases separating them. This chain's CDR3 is CSAYLTGTYGYTF. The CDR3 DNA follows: TGCAGTGCTTATCTTACAGGGACCTATGGCTACACCTTC.

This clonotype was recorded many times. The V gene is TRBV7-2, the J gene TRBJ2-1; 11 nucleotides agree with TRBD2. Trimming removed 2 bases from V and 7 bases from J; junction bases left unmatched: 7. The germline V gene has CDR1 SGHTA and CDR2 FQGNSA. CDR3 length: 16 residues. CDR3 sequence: CASSLMGTSGGNEQFF. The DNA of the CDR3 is TGTGCCAGCAGCTTAATGGGGACTAGCGGAGGGAATGAGCAGTTCTTC.

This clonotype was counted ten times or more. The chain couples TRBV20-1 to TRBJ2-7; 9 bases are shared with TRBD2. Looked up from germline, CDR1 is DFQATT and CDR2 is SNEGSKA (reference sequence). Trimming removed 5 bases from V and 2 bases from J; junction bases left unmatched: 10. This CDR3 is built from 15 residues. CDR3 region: CSAGLGAGGPYEQYF. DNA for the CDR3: TGCAGTGCTGGGCTCGGGGCGGGAGGGCCCTACGAGCAGTACTTC.

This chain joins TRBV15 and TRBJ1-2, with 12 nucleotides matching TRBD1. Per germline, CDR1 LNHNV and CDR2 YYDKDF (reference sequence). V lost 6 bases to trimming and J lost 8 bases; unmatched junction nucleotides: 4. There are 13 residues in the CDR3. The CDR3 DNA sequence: TGTGCCACCAGAGGGACAGGGGGCGTAGGCTACACCTTC. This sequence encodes CATRGTGGVGYTF.

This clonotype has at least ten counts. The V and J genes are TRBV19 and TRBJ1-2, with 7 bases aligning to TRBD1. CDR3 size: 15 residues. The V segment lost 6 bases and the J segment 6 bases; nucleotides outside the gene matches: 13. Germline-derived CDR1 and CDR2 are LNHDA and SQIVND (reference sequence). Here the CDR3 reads CASRTQTGRSDGYTF. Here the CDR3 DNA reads TGTGCCAGTAGGACGCAGACAGGGCGGTCGGATGGCTACACCTTC. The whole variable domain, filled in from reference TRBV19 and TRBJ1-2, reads DGGITQSPKYLFRKEGQNVTLSCEQNLNHDAMYWYRQDPGQGLRLIYYSQIVNDFQKGDIAEGYSVSREKKESFPLTVTSAQKNPTAFYLCASRTQTGRSDGYTFGSGTRLTVV.

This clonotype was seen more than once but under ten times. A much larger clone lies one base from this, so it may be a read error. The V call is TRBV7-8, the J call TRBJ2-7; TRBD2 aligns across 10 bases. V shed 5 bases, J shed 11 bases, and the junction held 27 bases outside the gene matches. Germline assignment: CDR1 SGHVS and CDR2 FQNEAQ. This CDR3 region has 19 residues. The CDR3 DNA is TGTGCCAGCAGCCCCCGTAGTCAGGTGCTAGCGGGAGTTTTTATCAGGAAGTACTTC. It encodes CASSPRSQVLAGVFIRKYF.

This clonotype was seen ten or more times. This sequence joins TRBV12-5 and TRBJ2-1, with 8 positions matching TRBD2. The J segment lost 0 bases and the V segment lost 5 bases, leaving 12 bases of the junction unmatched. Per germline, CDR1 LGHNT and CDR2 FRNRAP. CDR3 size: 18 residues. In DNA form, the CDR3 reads TGTGCTAGTGGTAACACAGCGGGAGTCCCGATCTCCTACAATGAGCAGTTCTTC. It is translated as CASGNTAGVPISYNEQFF.

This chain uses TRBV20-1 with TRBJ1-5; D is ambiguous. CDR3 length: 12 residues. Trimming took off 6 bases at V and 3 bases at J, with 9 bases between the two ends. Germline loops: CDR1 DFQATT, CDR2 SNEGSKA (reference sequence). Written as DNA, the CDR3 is TGCAGTGCCGCTCGTCTCAATCAGCCCCAGCATTTT. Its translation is CSAARLNQPQHF.

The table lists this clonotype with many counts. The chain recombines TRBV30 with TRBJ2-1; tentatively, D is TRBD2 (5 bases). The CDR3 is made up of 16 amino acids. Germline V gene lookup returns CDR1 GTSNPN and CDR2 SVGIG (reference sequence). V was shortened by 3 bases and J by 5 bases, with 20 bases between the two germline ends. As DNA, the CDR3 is TGTGCCTGGAGGTCTCGACTAACAACGAAAGACAATGAGCAGTTCTTC. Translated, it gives CAWRSRLTTKDNEQFF.

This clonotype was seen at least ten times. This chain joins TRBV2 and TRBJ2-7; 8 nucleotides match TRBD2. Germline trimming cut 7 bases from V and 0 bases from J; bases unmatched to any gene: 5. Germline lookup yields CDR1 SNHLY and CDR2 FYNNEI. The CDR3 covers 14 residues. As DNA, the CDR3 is TGTGCCAGCACGCGGGGGGAACTCTCCTACGAGCAGTACTTC. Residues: CASTRGELSYEQYF.

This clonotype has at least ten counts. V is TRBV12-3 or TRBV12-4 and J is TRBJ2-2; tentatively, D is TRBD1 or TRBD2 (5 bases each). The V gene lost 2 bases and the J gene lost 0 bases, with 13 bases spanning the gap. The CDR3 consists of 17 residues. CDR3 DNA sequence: TGTGCCAGCAGTTTACGCCGAGGGGCGTCGAACACCGGGGAGCTGTTTTTT. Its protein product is CASSLRRGASNTGELFF.

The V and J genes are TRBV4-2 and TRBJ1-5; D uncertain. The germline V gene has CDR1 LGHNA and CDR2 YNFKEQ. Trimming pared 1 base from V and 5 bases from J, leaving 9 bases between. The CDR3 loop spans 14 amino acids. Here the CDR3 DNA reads TGTGCCAGCAGCCAAGCGAATAGGGATCAGCCCCAGCATTTT. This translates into CASSQANRDQPQHF.

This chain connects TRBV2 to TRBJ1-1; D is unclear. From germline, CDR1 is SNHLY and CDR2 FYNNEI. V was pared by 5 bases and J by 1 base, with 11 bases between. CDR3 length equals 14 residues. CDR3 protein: CASSQPSENTEAFF. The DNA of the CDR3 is TGTGCCAGCAGTCAACCGTCGGAGAACACTGAAGCTTTCTTT.

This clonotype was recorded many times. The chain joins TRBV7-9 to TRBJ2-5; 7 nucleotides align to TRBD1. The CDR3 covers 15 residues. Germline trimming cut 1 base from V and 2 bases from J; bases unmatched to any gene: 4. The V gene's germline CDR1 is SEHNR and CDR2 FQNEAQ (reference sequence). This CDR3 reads CASSLEGTVQETQYF. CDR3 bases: TGTGCCAGCAGCTTAGAAGGGACAGTACAAGAGACCCAGTACTTC.

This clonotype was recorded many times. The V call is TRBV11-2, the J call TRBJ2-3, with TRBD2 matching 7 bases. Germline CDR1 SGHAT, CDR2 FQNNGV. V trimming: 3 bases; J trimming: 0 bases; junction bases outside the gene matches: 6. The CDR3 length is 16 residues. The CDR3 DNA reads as TGTGCCAGCAGCTTTCTAGCGGCCCCTAGCACAGATACGCAGTATTTT. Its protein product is CASSFLAAPSTDTQYF.

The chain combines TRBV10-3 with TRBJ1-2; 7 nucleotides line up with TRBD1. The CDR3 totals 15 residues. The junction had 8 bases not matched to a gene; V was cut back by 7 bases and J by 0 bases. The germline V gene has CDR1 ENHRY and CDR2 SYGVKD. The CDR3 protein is CAINLEGAPNYGYTF. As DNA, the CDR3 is TGTGCCATCAATCTCGAGGGGGCCCCTAACTATGGCTACACCTTC.

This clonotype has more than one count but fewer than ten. The chain's CDR3 is CASSMLGGGGFYGYTF. DNA for the CDR3: TGTGCCAGTAGTATGCTAGGAGGCGGAGGTTTCTATGGCTACACCTTC. The chain combines TRBV19 with TRBJ1-2, with D unclear. The CDR3 is made up of 16 amino acids. Germline assignment: CDR1 LNHDA and CDR2 SQIVND (reference sequence). The ends were cut back, 3 bases at V and 4 bases at J, with 18 bases in the middle.

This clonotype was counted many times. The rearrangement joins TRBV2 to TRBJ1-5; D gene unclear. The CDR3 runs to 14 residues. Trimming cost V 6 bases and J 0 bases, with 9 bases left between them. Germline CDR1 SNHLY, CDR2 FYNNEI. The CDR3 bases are TGTGCCAGCAGGGGAGTGACTAGCAATCAGCCCCAGCATTTT. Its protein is CASRGVTSNQPQHF.

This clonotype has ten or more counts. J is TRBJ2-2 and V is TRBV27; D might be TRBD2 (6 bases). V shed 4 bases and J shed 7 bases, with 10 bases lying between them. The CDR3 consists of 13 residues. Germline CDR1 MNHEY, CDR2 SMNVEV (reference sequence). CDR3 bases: TGTGCCAGCAGTTCGGGAGAGGTCGGGGAGCTGTTTTTT. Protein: CASSSGEVGELFF.

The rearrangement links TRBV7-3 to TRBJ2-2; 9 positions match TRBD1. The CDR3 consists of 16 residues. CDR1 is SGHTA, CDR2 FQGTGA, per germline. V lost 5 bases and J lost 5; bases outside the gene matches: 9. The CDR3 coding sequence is TGTGCCAGCAGCCTAGGGGGACAGGGATGGACCGGGGAGCTGTTTTTT. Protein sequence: CASSLGGQGWTGELFF. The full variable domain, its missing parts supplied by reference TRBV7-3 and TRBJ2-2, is GAGVSQTPSNKVTEKGKYVELRCDPISGHTALYWYRQSLGQGPEFLIYFQGTGAADDSGLPNDRFFAVRPEGSVSTLKIQRTERGDSAVYLCASSLGGQGWTGELFFGEGSRLTVL.

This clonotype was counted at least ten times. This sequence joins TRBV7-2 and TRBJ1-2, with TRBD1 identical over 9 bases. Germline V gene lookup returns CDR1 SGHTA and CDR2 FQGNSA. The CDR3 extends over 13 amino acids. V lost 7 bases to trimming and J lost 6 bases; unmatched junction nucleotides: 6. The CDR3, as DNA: TGTGCCAGCACCGCGGACAGGGGCAATGGCTACACCTTC. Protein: CASTADRGNGYTF.

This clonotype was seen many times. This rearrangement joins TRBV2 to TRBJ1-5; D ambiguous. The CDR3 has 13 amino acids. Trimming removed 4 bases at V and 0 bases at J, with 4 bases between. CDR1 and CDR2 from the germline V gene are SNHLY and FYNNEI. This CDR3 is CASSAHSNQPQHF. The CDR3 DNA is TGTGCCAGCAGTGCCCATAGCAATCAGCCCCAGCATTTT. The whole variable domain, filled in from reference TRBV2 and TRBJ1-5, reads EPEVTQTPSHQVTQMGQEVILRCVPISNHLYFYWYRQILGQKVEFLVSFYNNEISEKSEIFDDQFSVERPDGSNFTLKIRSTKLEDSAMYFCASSAHSNQPQHFGDGTRLSIL.

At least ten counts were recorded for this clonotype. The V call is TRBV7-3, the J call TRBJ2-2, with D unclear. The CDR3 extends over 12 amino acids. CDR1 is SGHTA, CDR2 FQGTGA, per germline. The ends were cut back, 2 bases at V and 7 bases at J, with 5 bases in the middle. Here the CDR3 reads CASSLSVGELFF. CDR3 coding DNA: TGTGCCAGCAGCTTATCGGTCGGGGAGCTGTTTTTT. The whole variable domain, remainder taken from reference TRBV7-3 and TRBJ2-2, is GAGVSQTPSNKVTEKGKYVELRCDPISGHTALYWYRQSLGQGPEFLIYFQGTGAADDSGLPNDRFFAVRPEGSVSTLKIQRTERGDSAVYLCASSLSVGELFFGEGSRLTVL.